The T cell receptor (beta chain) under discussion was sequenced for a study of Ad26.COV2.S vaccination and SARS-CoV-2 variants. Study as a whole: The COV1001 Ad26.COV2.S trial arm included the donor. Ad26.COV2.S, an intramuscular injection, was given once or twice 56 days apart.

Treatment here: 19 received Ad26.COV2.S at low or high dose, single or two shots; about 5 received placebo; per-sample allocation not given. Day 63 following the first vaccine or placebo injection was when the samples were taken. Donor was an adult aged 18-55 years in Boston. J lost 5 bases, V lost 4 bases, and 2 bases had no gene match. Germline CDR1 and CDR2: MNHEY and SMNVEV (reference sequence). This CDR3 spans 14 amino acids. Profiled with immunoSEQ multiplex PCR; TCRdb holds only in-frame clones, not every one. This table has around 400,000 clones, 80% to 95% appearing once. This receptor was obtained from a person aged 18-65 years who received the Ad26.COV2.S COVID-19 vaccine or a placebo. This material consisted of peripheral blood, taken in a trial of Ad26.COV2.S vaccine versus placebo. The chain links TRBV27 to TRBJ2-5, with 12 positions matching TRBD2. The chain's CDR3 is CASSSSGRVETQYF. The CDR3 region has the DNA TGTGCCAGCAGTTCTAGCGGGAGGGTCGAGACCCAGTACTTC.